The clone carrying this TCR beta chain was picked up one time. Its antigen remains unknown. CDR1 is SGHNT and CDR2 is YYREEE in the germline V gene (reference sequence). The CDR3 has 15 residues. The data stem from a study of molecular identifiers for immune sequencing clone quantification. Findings and limits, study-wide: Jurkat TCR RNA spiked in from one cell reportedly remained identifiable amid over 850,000 naive cells.

Listed TCR primers, together with previously described methods, were used for the bulk TCR libraries. TCRdb recomputed calls from the PCR reads with MiXCR, one row per CDR3 protein. The table lists under 800,000 distinct CDR3 sequences, 25% of them singletons, with 0.78% in the top ten. Source material for naive CD8 libraries was roughly 18,000 to 1,000,000 sorted cells, with 10%, 30% or 50% RNA. The receptor's source is a human donor in good health. Some libraries in this study had Jurkat cell RNA spiked in. The sample taken for sequencing was naive CD8+ T cells from blood, with Jurkat cell RNA spiked in. Subset: FACS-sorted CD8+CD4-CCR7+CD45RA+ naive T cells. The rearrangement links TRBV5-4 to TRBJ2-7, with TRBD2 matching over 7 bases. The J call may be in error: the DNA end matches TRBJ2-1 better. The CDR3, as DNA: TGTGCCAGCAGCTTGGCAAGTGCGGGAGTTGGCGAGCAGTTCTTC. Translated, it gives CASSLASAGVGEQFF.